Here is one T cell receptor (beta chain) with its context. The antigen is undetermined. MiXCR was run by TCRdb on the RT-PCR reads, yielding one entry per CDR3 protein. The data hold about 570,000 distinct CDR3 sequences, with approximately 10% observed a single time. The entry originates in a study of response to subunit inactivated influenza vaccine. Study-wide findings and caveats: Only a handful of new T cells, the authors suggested, are recruited with each seasonal influenza vaccination.

This CDR3 comprises 15 residues. These data are also associated with another study on T cells expressing NK-cell markers. This second study notes: 5'RACE template switching built TCR beta cDNA with unique molecular identifiers. The authors derived TCR beta repertoires from sorted CD3+CD56+NKG2C+, CD3+CD56+NKG2C- and CD3+CD56-NKG2C+ T cells. Eight donors were sequenced, of whom seven were HCMV-seropositive, while the remaining one was HCMV-seronegative.

The material sequenced was PBMCs from blood, taken on the day of vaccination. The source of this sequence is a man between 45 and 60 years old who received an inactivated influenza vaccine. The V and J genes are TRBV21-1 and TRBJ1-2. TRBV21-1 is tagged as a pseudogene. The CDR3 loop is CASSKAPRRGYGYTF. The CDR3, as DNA: TGTGCCAGCAGCAAAGCTCCGCGGCGGGGCTATGGCTACACCTTC.